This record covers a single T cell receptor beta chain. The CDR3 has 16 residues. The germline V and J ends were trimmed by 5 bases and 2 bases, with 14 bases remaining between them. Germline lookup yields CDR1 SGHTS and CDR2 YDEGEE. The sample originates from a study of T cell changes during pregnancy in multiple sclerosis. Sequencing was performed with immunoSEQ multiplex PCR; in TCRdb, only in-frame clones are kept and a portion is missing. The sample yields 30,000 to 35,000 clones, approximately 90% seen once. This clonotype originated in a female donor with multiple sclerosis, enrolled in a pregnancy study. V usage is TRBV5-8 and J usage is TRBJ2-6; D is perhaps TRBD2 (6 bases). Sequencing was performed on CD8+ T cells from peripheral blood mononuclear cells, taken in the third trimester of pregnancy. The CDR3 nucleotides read TGTGCCAGCAGAGGGAGGCAGGGCCCTGGGGCCAACGTCCTGACTTTC. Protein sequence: CASRGRQGPGANVLTF.